These 21 T cell receptor beta chains came from one sample sequenced in a study of T-cell reconstitution after alpha-beta-depleted transplantation in children. Unique molecular identifiers were incorporated when the TCRbeta library was constructed. TCRdb fed the PCR reads into MiXCR, producing one record per CDR3 protein. The sample shows a few hundred thousand distinct CDR3 sequences, roughly 13% of them seen only once. The sample in question was PBMCs, mostly from graft donor cells, obtained 360 days after TCRalphabeta/CD19-depleted stem cell transplant. Source of these receptors: a male patient under 18 who had a stem cell transplant for acute myeloid leukemia, so the T cells may come from the graft donor.

This clonotype was recorded many times. The gene calls are TRBV3-1 and TRBJ2-7, with D hard to call. Germline assignment: CDR1 LGHDT and CDR2 YNNKEL (reference sequence). Deletions cut 1 base from V and 6 bases from J, with 7 bases between. The length of the CDR3 is 12 residues. CDR3 protein: CASSQGVLEQYF. CDR3 DNA sequence: TGTGCCAGCAGCCAAGGAGTTCTCGAGCAGTACTTC.

The chain has TRBV7-3 and TRBJ2-3; 8 positions agree with TRBD2. Trimming at V came to 2 bases and at J to 4 bases, leaving 5 bases not matched to a gene. Germline V CDR1 and CDR2: SGHTA, FQGTGA. The CDR3 extends over 15 amino acids. CDR3 loop: CASSLGPGLADTQYF. CDR3 sequence (DNA): TGTGCCAGCAGCTTAGGACCGGGACTAGCAGATACGCAGTATTTT. Full variable domain (outside the CDR3, taken from reference TRBV7-3 and TRBJ2-3): GAGVSQTPSNKVTEKGKYVELRCDPISGHTALYWYRQSLGQGPEFLIYFQGTGAADDSGLPNDRFFAVRPEGSVSTLKIQRTERGDSAVYLCASSLGPGLADTQYFGPGTRLTVL.

This clonotype was counted between two and nine times. The V gene is TRBV7-6, the J gene TRBJ2-7; 9 bases line up with TRBD1. The CDR3 is 17 amino acids. Per germline, CDR1 SGHVS and CDR2 FNYEAQ. V shed 2 bases, J shed 3 bases, and the junction held 11 bases outside the gene matches. This chain's CDR3 is CASSLTPGTGLLYEQYF. The DNA for the CDR3 is TGTGCCAGCAGCTTAACCCCCGGGACAGGGTTACTCTACGAGCAGTACTTC.

The V call is TRBV3-1, the J call TRBJ2-7; tentatively, D is TRBD2 (5 bases). CDR3 size: 14 residues. V lost 0 bases and J lost 2, with 8 bases in between. Germline CDR1 LGHDT, CDR2 YNNKEL (reference sequence). CDR3 region: CASSQDPAAYEQYF. The CDR3 region has the DNA TGTGCCAGCAGCCAAGATCCAGCGGCCTACGAGCAGTACTTC.

The rearrangement uses TRBV10-2 and TRBJ2-3; no clear D. Deletions cut 1 base from V and 4 bases from J, with 6 bases between. In germline, CDR1 is WSHSY, CDR2 SAAADI. There are 13 residues in the CDR3. DNA for the CDR3: TGCGCCAGCAGTGAGTTCAAGTCAGATACGCAGTATTTT. It specifies CASSEFKSDTQYF.

In this sample, this clonotype turned up a few times. The chain combines TRBV18 with TRBJ1-2, with D uncertain. V lost 5 bases and J lost 1, with 5 bases in between. Looked up from germline, CDR1 is KGHSH and CDR2 is LQKENI. The CDR3 spans 12 residues. CDR3 in amino acids: CASSKYNYGYTF. Here the CDR3 DNA reads TGTGCCAGCTCAAAATATAACTATGGCTACACCTTC.

In its sample, this clonotype was seen a few times. The chain recombines TRBV3-1 with TRBJ2-1, with 8 bases lining up with TRBD2. With V trimmed by 4 bases and J by 2 bases, 16 bases remained unmatched. The CDR3 is 19 residues long. Germline loops: CDR1 LGHDT, CDR2 YNNKEL (reference sequence). CDR3 loop: CASSRVWAGDGRAYNEQFF. CDR3 nucleotide sequence: TGTGCCAGCAGCCGAGTGTGGGCAGGGGACGGGAGGGCCTACAATGAGCAGTTCTTC.

This clonotype was seen more than once but under ten times. The V call is TRBV6-2 or TRBV6-3, the J call TRBJ2-1, with TRBD2 matching 10 bases. CDR1 is MNHEY and CDR2 is SVGEGT in the germline V gene. The V segment lost 5 bases and the J segment 0 bases; nucleotides outside the gene matches: 13. The CDR3 totals 19 residues. CDR3 region: CASSRATSGFVSSYNEQFF. CDR3 in DNA: TGTGCCAGCAGTCGAGCGACTAGCGGGTTTGTCAGCTCCTACAATGAGCAGTTCTTC.

This clonotype was counted between two and nine times. The gene calls are TRBV20-1 and TRBJ2-7; D is tentatively TRBD1 or TRBD2 (6 bases each). There are 13 residues in the CDR3. V lost 4 bases and J 7 bases, leaving 17 bases between the germline ends. The germline V gene encodes CDR1 DFQATT and CDR2 SNEGSKA (reference sequence). CDR3 residues: CSAIGGLGREQYF. The CDR3 bases are TGCAGTGCTATAGGGGGACTTGGAAGGGAGCAGTACTTC.

This clonotype was found once. The chain is built from TRBV12-3 or TRBV12-4 and TRBJ2-7; 8 nucleotides match TRBD1. V shed 2 bases, J shed 6 bases, and the junction held 12 bases outside the gene matches. The CDR3 loop spans 16 amino acids. The CDR3 here is CASSLYSLQGASEQYF. CDR3 bases: TGTGCCAGCAGTTTATACTCCCTTCAGGGGGCTAGCGAGCAGTACTTC.

CDR3 bases: TGTGCCAGCAGCTTGGAGCAGGGGACTAGCGGGAGGGCCCCCCTCGGCAACACCGGGGAGCTGTTTTTT. Translating gives CASSLEQGTSGRAPLGNTGELFF. This chain uses TRBV5-4 with TRBJ2-2; 16 bases fit TRBD2. The CDR3 has 23 amino acids. CDR1 is SGHNT, CDR2 YYREEE, per germline (reference sequence). V lost 0 bases and J lost 2; bases outside the gene matches: 16.

In this sample, this clonotype turned up many times. The rearrangement joins TRBV29-1 to TRBJ2-1; possibly TRBD2 for D (6 bases). The CDR3 is 12 amino acids. Germline V gives CDR1 SQVTM, CDR2 ANQGSEA. The ends were cut back, 4 bases at V and 9 bases at J, with 13 bases in the middle. CDR3 protein: CSVVLASLEQFF. CDR3 in DNA: TGCAGCGTTGTTCTAGCGAGCCTTGAGCAGTTCTTC.

This clonotype was seen a handful of times. The V gene is TRBV30, the J gene TRBJ2-2, with unresolved D. Germline V gives CDR1 GTSNPN, CDR2 SVGIG (reference sequence). V was shortened by 0 bases and J by 4 bases, with 15 bases between the two germline ends. CDR3 length: 16 residues. CDR3 in amino acids: CAWSVSLTVSTGELFF. DNA of the CDR3: TGTGCCTGGAGTGTCTCTCTCACAGTATCCACCGGGGAGCTGTTTTTT.

This chain uses TRBV7-9 with TRBJ2-7; 7 bases match TRBD1. CDR3 length equals 17 residues. Germline CDR1 reads SEHNR; CDR2 reads FQNEAQ (reference sequence). Unmatched junction bases numbered 8, after V lost 0 bases and J lost 0 bases. The CDR3 protein is CASSLALTGLNSYEQYF. As DNA, the CDR3 is TGTGCCAGCAGCTTAGCCCTGACAGGGTTGAACTCCTACGAGCAGTACTTC.

The chain is built from TRBV5-1 and TRBJ2-5; TRBD2 is a possible D gene (6 bases). Germline CDR1 reads SGHRS; CDR2 reads YFSETQ. The V gene lost 4 bases and the J gene lost 4 bases, with 20 bases spanning the gap. There are 16 residues in the CDR3. Here the CDR3 reads CASSALRAGTGETQYF. The CDR3 coding sequence is TGCGCCAGCAGCGCCCTGAGGGCGGGAACGGGAGAGACCCAGTACTTC.

The chain has TRBV27 and TRBJ2-7; tentatively, D is TRBD1 (6 bases). Trimming cost V 5 bases and J 4 bases, with 18 bases left between them. This CDR3 contains 15 residues. Germline V lookup: CDR1 MNHEY, CDR2 SMNVEV (reference sequence). The DNA of the CDR3 is TGTGCCAGCAGTCTCCTACAGGGCGCGGGTTACGAGCAGTACTTC. Translated, it gives CASSLLQGAGYEQYF.

There are a few counts of this clonotype. The chain links TRBV7-8 to TRBJ2-2; D ambiguous. The germline V and J ends were trimmed by 7 bases and 4 bases, with 16 bases remaining between them. The CDR3 covers 15 residues. In germline, CDR1 is SGHVS, CDR2 FQNEAQ. CDR3: CASTPIRPSTGELFF. The DNA of the CDR3 is TGTGCCAGCACCCCCATCAGACCCAGCACCGGGGAGCTGTTTTTT.

This chain links TRBV9 with TRBJ2-5; 8 bases align to TRBD1. Trimming took 4 bases from V and 3 from J; bases not matched to a gene: 11. CDR3 size: 16 residues. CDR1 is SGDLS and CDR2 is YYNGEE in the germline V gene. CDR3 sequence: CASSSRSGGGKETQYF. In DNA form, the CDR3 reads TGTGCCAGCAGCAGTCGATCAGGGGGCGGAAAAGAGACCCAGTACTTC.

A few counts support this clonotype. The genes are TRBV13 and TRBJ2-5; D is tentatively TRBD1 or TRBD2 (5 bases each). CDR1 and CDR2 (germline): PRHDT, FYEKMQ (reference sequence). The length of the CDR3 is 14 residues. The ends were cut back, 5 bases at V and 5 bases at J, with 15 bases in the middle. The CDR3: CASSATTGGETQYF. As DNA, the CDR3 is TGTGCCAGCAGCGCCACTACAGGCGGGGAGACCCAGTACTTC.

This clonotype appeared a few times. The gene calls are TRBV6-2 or TRBV6-3 and TRBJ2-7, with D perhaps matching TRBD2 (6 bases). This CDR3 contains 14 residues. The V end lost 2 bases, the J end lost 6 bases, and 14 bases lay between the germline ends. Germline CDR1 MNHEY, CDR2 SVGEGT. CDR3 sequence: CASSYPGTRSEQYF. For the CDR3, the DNA is TGTGCCAGCAGTTACCCCGGGACTCGTAGCGAGCAGTACTTC.

This clonotype has a count of ten or more. The V call is TRBV12-3 or TRBV12-4, the J call TRBJ2-1, with 7 bases that match TRBD1. The V and J ends lost 7 bases and 0 bases, in that order; junction bases with no gene match: 9. The CDR3 loop spans 16 amino acids. The CDR3 loop is CASTPKGAYSYNEQFF. CDR3 bases: TGTGCCAGCACCCCAAAGGGGGCTTACTCCTACAATGAGCAGTTCTTC.